This is a list of T cell receptor beta chains from one sample in a study of cytomegalovirus exposure and HLA in healthy donors. The method was immunoSEQ multiplex PCR; TCRdb's version includes in-frame clones alone and lacks a portion of them. This repertoire includes 40,000 or so clones. Sequences were obtained from PBMCs. Receptors originate from a man between 25 and 39 years old in good health and CMV-seronegative. Each CDR3 is given with its conserved first and last residue. A D gene is named only where the DNA matches it firmly.

d_call: .
v_call: TRBV7-8
j_call: TRBJ2-2
cdr3_nt: TGTGCCAGCAGCTTACCTCGGGCAGGGTGGAATACCGGGGAGCTGTTTTTT
cdr3_aa: CASSLPRAGWNTGELFF

d_call: TRBD1
v_call: TRBV4-1
j_call: TRBJ1-4
cdr3_nt: TGCGCCAGCAGCCAAGACCGGGGGACAGGGGGTGAAAAACTGTTTTTT
cdr3_aa: CASSQDRGTGGEKLFF

d_call: .
v_call: TRBV7-2
j_call: TRBJ1-1
cdr3_nt: TGTGCCAGCAGCTTAGAGGCAGCAAGGGGCACTGAAGCTTTCTTT
cdr3_aa: CASSLEAARGTEAFF

d_call: TRBD1
v_call: TRBV18
j_call: TRBJ1-5
cdr3_nt: TGTGCCAGCTCACCAGGACAGGGGGCTACGAATCAGCCCCAGCATTTT
cdr3_aa: CASSPGQGATNQPQHF

d_call: .
v_call: TRBV4-1
j_call: TRBJ2-7
cdr3_nt: TGCGCCAGCAGCCAAGATGGGCCGGTCTACGAGCAGTACTTC
cdr3_aa: CASSQDGPVYEQYF

d_call: .
v_call: TRBV19
j_call: TRBJ1-6
cdr3_nt: TGTGCCAGTAGTATAGGACTCGATTCACCCCTCCACTTT
cdr3_aa: CASSIGLDSPLHF

d_call: .
v_call: TRBV6-5
j_call: TRBJ1-2
cdr3_nt: TGTGCCAGCAGTGGCCCCAGAGGCTACACCTTC
cdr3_aa: CASSGPRGYTF

d_call: TRBD1
v_call: TRBV28
j_call: TRBJ1-5
cdr3_nt: TGTGCCAGTACGGGACAGGGACAGCAGCCCCAGCATTTT
cdr3_aa: CASTGQGQQPQHF

d_call: TRBD2
v_call: TRBV6-5
j_call: TRBJ2-1
cdr3_nt: TGTGCCAGCAGTTTAGGGACTAGCGAGCCCGACAATGAGCAGTTCTTC
cdr3_aa: CASSLGTSEPDNEQFF

d_call: .
v_call: TRBV30
j_call: TRBJ1-2
cdr3_nt: TGTGCCTGGAGTTGGAACCGGGGGGGCTATGGCTACACCTTC
cdr3_aa: CAWSWNRGGYGYTF

d_call: .
v_call: TRBV29-1
j_call: TRBJ2-7
cdr3_nt: TGCAGCGTTGCGGTGGCCTACGAGCAGTACTTC
cdr3_aa: CSVAVAYEQYF

d_call: .
v_call: TRBV29-1
j_call: TRBJ1-2
cdr3_nt: TGCAGCGTTGCAGGGATTAGCTATGGCTACACCTTC
cdr3_aa: CSVAGISYGYTF

d_call: TRBD2
v_call: TRBV15
j_call: TRBJ2-5
cdr3_nt: TGTGCCACCAGCACCAGGCTAGGCGGGAGAAGGGAGACCCAGTACTTC
cdr3_aa: CATSTRLGGRRETQYF

d_call: TRBD1
v_call: TRBV4-3
j_call: TRBJ2-2
cdr3_nt: TGCGCCAGCAGCCAACCCGAACAGGGGGCGAACACCGGGGAGCTGTTTTTT
cdr3_aa: CASSQPEQGANTGELFF

d_call: TRBD1
v_call: TRBV9
j_call: TRBJ1-1
cdr3_nt: TGTGCCAGCAGCAAGGGACAGGGGGCCGGAGTGAATGAAGCTTTCTTT
cdr3_aa: CASSKGQGAGVNEAFF

d_call: .
v_call: TRBV30
j_call: TRBJ2-7
cdr3_nt: TGTGCCTGGAGTGTACTCGAGGGAAATCTCTACGAGCAGTACTTC
cdr3_aa: CAWSVLEGNLYEQYF

d_call: TRBD1
v_call: TRBV5-6
j_call: TRBJ2-7
cdr3_nt: TGTGCCAGCAGCTTGTTCTGGGGACAGGGGGCTTACGAGCAGTACTTC
cdr3_aa: CASSLFWGQGAYEQYF

d_call: TRBD1
v_call: TRBV7-2
j_call: TRBJ2-7
cdr3_nt: TGTGCCAGCAGCTTACGACAGGGTAGCTACGAGCAGTACTTC
cdr3_aa: CASSLRQGSYEQYF

d_call: .
v_call: TRBV20-1
j_call: TRBJ1-1
cdr3_nt: TGCAGTGCTAGAGCTGGGACAGAAGCTTTCTTT
cdr3_aa: CSARAGTEAFF

d_call: .
v_call: TRBV6-6
j_call: TRBJ2-5
cdr3_nt: TGTGCCAGCAGTCTACTCCCCGAGACCCAGTACTTC
cdr3_aa: CASSLLPETQYF

d_call: TRBD1
v_call: TRBV5-6
j_call: TRBJ2-7
cdr3_nt: TGTGCCAGCAGCTTGGCTGGGACAGGGGCCTACGAGCAGTACTTC
cdr3_aa: CASSLAGTGAYEQYF

d_call: TRBD1
v_call: TRBV30
j_call: TRBJ1-2
cdr3_nt: TGTGCCTGGAGACCTCCAGGGGGCCTTGGCTACACCTTC
cdr3_aa: CAWRPPGGLGYTF

d_call: TRBD1
v_call: TRBV30
j_call: TRBJ2-7
cdr3_nt: TGTGCCTGGAGTCGACAGGGGATTGGCGAGCAGTACTTC
cdr3_aa: CAWSRQGIGEQYF

d_call: TRBD1
v_call: TRBV18
j_call: TRBJ1-2
cdr3_nt: TGTGCCAGCTCACCACTGGGACAGCTAGCTAACTATGGCTACACCTTC
cdr3_aa: CASSPLGQLANYGYTF

d_call: TRBD1
v_call: TRBV9
j_call: TRBJ2-7
cdr3_nt: TGTGCCAGCAGCGTAGGAAGGACAGGGGGCTACTACGAGCAGTACTTC
cdr3_aa: CASSVGRTGGYYEQYF

d_call: .
v_call: TRBV9
j_call: TRBJ1-2
cdr3_nt: TGTGCCAGCGGCCGGGACTTCTATGGCTACACCTTC
cdr3_aa: CASGRDFYGYTF

d_call: TRBD2
v_call: TRBV15
j_call: TRBJ2-3
cdr3_nt: TGTGCCACCAGCTCAGGGACTAGTAGTTCCCTGGATACGCAGTATTTT
cdr3_aa: CATSSGTSSSLDTQYF

d_call: TRBD1
v_call: TRBV5-1
j_call: TRBJ1-1
cdr3_nt: TGCGCCAGCAGCTTCAACAGGGGGAACACTGAAGCTTTCTTT
cdr3_aa: CASSFNRGNTEAFF

d_call: TRBD2
v_call: TRBV5-1
j_call: TRBJ2-7
cdr3_nt: TGCGCCAGCAGCTTGGCCGGGAGGGGCCAGCTGGACGAGCAGTACTTC
cdr3_aa: CASSLAGRGQLDEQYF

d_call: .
v_call: TRBV18
j_call: TRBJ1-5
cdr3_nt: TGTGCCAGCTCTACCACGCGGCTGTATAGCAATCAGCCCCAGCATTTT
cdr3_aa: CASSTTRLYSNQPQHF

d_call: TRBD2
v_call: TRBV29-1
j_call: TRBJ2-3
cdr3_nt: TGCAGCGTTGTAAGGACTAGCGGGCTTATTGGCACAGATACGCAGTATTTT
cdr3_aa: CSVVRTSGLIGTDTQYF

d_call: TRBD2
v_call: TRBV5-6
j_call: TRBJ2-7
cdr3_nt: TGTGCCAGCAGCACTGGACTAGCAGCCTACGAGCAGTACTTC
cdr3_aa: CASSTGLAAYEQYF

d_call: TRBD2
v_call: TRBV7-2
j_call: TRBJ2-5
cdr3_nt: TGTGCCAGCAGCTTGGCGGGAGGGAAAACGGAGACCCAGTACTTC
cdr3_aa: CASSLAGGKTETQYF

d_call: TRBD2
v_call: TRBV9
j_call: TRBJ2-1
cdr3_nt: TGTGCCAGCAGTCTGGCGGGAGGGCCAATCGATGAGCAGTTCTTC
cdr3_aa: CASSLAGGPIDEQFF

d_call: .
v_call: TRBV15
j_call: TRBJ2-3
cdr3_nt: TGTGCCACCAGCAGAGAAGTCAGGGTGGCAGATACGCAGTATTTT
cdr3_aa: CATSREVRVADTQYF

d_call: .
v_call: TRBV4-3
j_call: TRBJ2-2
cdr3_nt: TGCGCCAGCAGCCACCAGACTGCTGACGGGGAGCTGTTTTTT
cdr3_aa: CASSHQTADGELFF

d_call: .
v_call: TRBV7-9
j_call: TRBJ2-7
cdr3_nt: TGTGCCAGCAGCACCCCGACTAGCTACGAGCAGTACTTC
cdr3_aa: CASSTPTSYEQYF

d_call: TRBD1
v_call: TRBV5-1
j_call: TRBJ2-3
cdr3_nt: TGCGCCAGCAGCTTGATGGCGGCGACAGGGCCAGATACGCAGTATTTT
cdr3_aa: CASSLMAATGPDTQYF

d_call: .
v_call: TRBV4-3
j_call: TRBJ1-1
cdr3_nt: TGCGCCAGCAGCCAAGGGCAATTGAACACTGAAGCTTTCTTT
cdr3_aa: CASSQGQLNTEAFF

d_call: TRBD1
v_call: TRBV6-1
j_call: TRBJ1-2
cdr3_nt: TGTGCCAGCAGCGAACAGGGGGCCCGGTATGGCTACACCTTC
cdr3_aa: CASSEQGARYGYTF

d_call: TRBD2
v_call: TRBV4-1
j_call: TRBJ2-7
cdr3_nt: TGCGCCAGCAGCCCGGCTCAACGGGAGGGCCGCTACGAGCAGTACTTC
cdr3_aa: CASSPAQREGRYEQYF